These T cell receptor beta chains were read from a single sample in a study of blood T cell repertoires in COVID-19. Repertoires were generated with immunoSEQ multiplex PCR, while TCRdb's copy carries only in-frame clones and drops some. The data hold 250,000 to 300,000 clones, with around 82% observed a single time. Material: peripheral blood. These receptors originate from a woman younger than 30 with acute or convalescent COVID-19. Each CDR3 is given with its conserved first and last residue. The order of the fields is V gene, clone size, D gene, J gene, CDR3 protein, CDR3 DNA. D genes are given only for firm matches. Only some rows state a clone size, as once, few, many or a class for expanded clones.

V gene: TRBV15
clone size: NA
D gene: TRBD2
J gene: TRBJ2-5
CDR3 protein: CATSRDLSSGTRGGTQYF
CDR3 DNA: TGTGCCACCAGCAGAGATTTGTCGAGCGGGACTAGGGGTGGGACCCAGTACTTC

V gene: TRBV7-2
clone size: NA
D gene: TRBD2
J gene: TRBJ2-7
CDR3 protein: CASSFHAGAYEQYF
CDR3 DNA: TGTGCCAGCAGCTTCCACGCGGGAGCCTACGAGCAGTACTTC

V gene: TRBV24-1
clone size: NA
D gene: TRBD1
J gene: TRBJ2-2
CDR3 protein: CATSDAGTGDSGELFF
CDR3 DNA: TGTGCCACCAGTGACGCCGGGACAGGGGACTCCGGGGAGCTGTTTTTT

V gene: TRBV3-1/TRBV3-2
clone size: once
D gene: TRBD2
J gene: TRBJ2-5
CDR3 protein: CASSQPMRWGRAQETQYF
CDR3 DNA: TGTGCCAGCAGCCAACCGATGCGTTGGGGGAGGGCCCAAGAGACCCAGTACTTC

V gene: TRBV11-2
clone size: NA
D gene: NA
J gene: TRBJ1-2
CDR3 protein: CASSNRDWTYTF
CDR3 DNA: TGTGCCAGCAGCAACAGGGATTGGACCTACACCTTC

V gene: TRBV30
clone size: NA
D gene: NA
J gene: TRBJ1-2
CDR3 protein: CAWSVSLNYGYTF
CDR3 DNA: TGTGCCTGGAGTGTATCCCTGAACTATGGCTACACCTTC

V gene: TRBV6-2/TRBV6-3
clone size: NA
D gene: TRBD2
J gene: TRBJ2-5
CDR3 protein: CASSYVLAVYQETQYF
CDR3 DNA: TGTGCCAGCAGTTACGTGCTAGCGGTGTACCAAGAGACCCAGTACTTC

V gene: TRBV3-1/TRBV3-2
clone size: NA
D gene: TRBD2
J gene: TRBJ2-5
CDR3 protein: CASSPGTSGVPPYLGRYQETQYF
CDR3 DNA: TGTGCCAGCAGCCCCGGGACTAGCGGGGTTCCGCCCTATCTTGGTAGGTACCAAGAGACCCAGTACTTC

V gene: TRBV5-1
clone size: NA
D gene: NA
J gene: TRBJ2-5
CDR3 protein: CASSPLIREQETQYF
CDR3 DNA: TGCGCCAGCAGCCCCCTGATCCGGGAACAAGAGACCCAGTACTTC

V gene: TRBV5-1
clone size: NA
D gene: TRBD1
J gene: TRBJ2-5
CDR3 protein: CASSMRTGAEETQYF
CDR3 DNA: TGCGCCAGCAGCATGCGGACAGGGGCTGAGGAGACCCAGTACTTC

V gene: TRBV7-2
clone size: NA
D gene: TRBD2
J gene: TRBJ2-7
CDR3 protein: CASTLAGVQAYEQYF
CDR3 DNA: TGTGCCAGCACGCTAGCGGGAGTGCAGGCCTACGAGCAGTACTTC

V gene: TRBV7-9
clone size: NA
D gene: NA
J gene: TRBJ2-7
CDR3 protein: CASSYPSHYEQYF
CDR3 DNA: TGTGCCAGCAGCTACCCTAGCCACTACGAGCAGTACTTC

V gene: TRBV7-3
clone size: NA
D gene: TRBD1
J gene: TRBJ2-5
CDR3 protein: CASSLVGQGAEETQYF
CDR3 DNA: TGTGCCAGCAGCTTAGTCGGACAGGGGGCTGAAGAGACCCAGTACTTC

V gene: TRBV6-6
clone size: once
D gene: NA
J gene: TRBJ1-3
CDR3 protein: CASSYDRNSGNTIYF
CDR3 DNA: TGTGCCAGCAGTTACGACAGAAACTCTGGAAACACCATATATTTT

V gene: TRBV9
clone size: once
D gene: NA
J gene: TRBJ1-1
CDR3 protein: CASSVMGGGGTEAFF
CDR3 DNA: TGTGCCAGCAGCGTCATGGGCGGCGGGGGCACTGAAGCTTTCTTT

V gene: TRBV28
clone size: NA
D gene: TRBD1
J gene: TRBJ1-4
CDR3 protein: CASRTGGEGEKLFF
CDR3 DNA: TGTGCCAGCAGAACAGGGGGCGAAGGTGAAAAACTGTTTTTT

V gene: TRBV29-1
clone size: NA
D gene: TRBD2
J gene: TRBJ2-1
CDR3 protein: CSAEAGGYNEQFF
CDR3 DNA: TGCAGCGCTGAAGCGGGAGGATACAATGAGCAGTTCTTC

V gene: TRBV19
clone size: NA
D gene: NA
J gene: TRBJ2-7
CDR3 protein: CASSTEGTYEQYF
CDR3 DNA: TGTGCCAGTAGTACGGAGGGGACCTACGAGCAGTACTTC

V gene: TRBV30
clone size: NA
D gene: TRBD2
J gene: TRBJ2-7
CDR3 protein: CAWSLIAGYEQYF
CDR3 DNA: TGTGCCTGGAGCCTTATAGCGGGATACGAGCAGTACTTC

V gene: TRBV2
clone size: NA
D gene: TRBD1
J gene: TRBJ1-1
CDR3 protein: CASSSGGSTEAFF
CDR3 DNA: TGTGCCAGCAGTTCAGGGGGGTCCACTGAAGCTTTCTTT

V gene: TRBV7-9
clone size: NA
D gene: TRBD2
J gene: TRBJ2-2
CDR3 protein: CASSPPGTSGTGELFF
CDR3 DNA: TGTGCCAGCAGCCCACCAGGGACTAGCGGCACCGGGGAGCTGTTTTTT

V gene: TRBV5-4
clone size: NA
D gene: NA
J gene: TRBJ1-2
CDR3 protein: CASSGGHSGYTF
CDR3 DNA: TGTGCCAGCAGCGGAGGGCATTCGGGCTACACCTTC

V gene: TRBV5-5
clone size: few
D gene: TRBD1
J gene: TRBJ1-6
CDR3 protein: CASSLPGQRNSPLHF
CDR3 DNA: TGTGCCAGCAGCTTGCCGGGACAGCGAAATTCACCCCTCCACTTT

V gene: TRBV4-3
clone size: NA
D gene: NA
J gene: TRBJ2-7
CDR3 protein: CASSQEHGTSVEQYF
CDR3 DNA: TGCGCCAGCAGCCAAGAGCACGGGACATCTGTCGAGCAGTACTTC

V gene: TRBV6-2/TRBV6-3
clone size: NA
D gene: NA
J gene: TRBJ1-5
CDR3 protein: CASSPRQRSGNQPQHF
CDR3 DNA: TGTGCCAGCAGTCCCCGACAGAGGAGCGGCAATCAGCCCCAGCATTTT

V gene: TRBV28
clone size: NA
D gene: TRBD1
J gene: TRBJ1-4
CDR3 protein: CASSQQGAFRSEKLFF
CDR3 DNA: TGTGCCAGCAGTCAACAGGGGGCGTTCCGATCGGAAAAACTGTTTTTT

V gene: TRBV11-3
clone size: NA
D gene: NA
J gene: TRBJ2-7
CDR3 protein: CASSFPRGRVYEQYF
CDR3 DNA: TGTGCCAGCAGCTTCCCCAGGGGTCGGGTCTACGAGCAGTACTTC

V gene: TRBV7-8
clone size: NA
D gene: TRBD1
J gene: TRBJ1-4
CDR3 protein: CASSSGTGGLNEKLFF
CDR3 DNA: TGTGCCAGCAGCTCGGGCACAGGGGGCCTTAATGAAAAACTGTTTTTT

V gene: TRBV11-2
clone size: NA
D gene: TRBD2
J gene: TRBJ2-1
CDR3 protein: CASSQSGREAFF
CDR3 DNA: TGTGCCAGCAGCCAAAGCGGGAGGGAGGCGTTCTTC

V gene: TRBV4-3
clone size: NA
D gene: TRBD1
J gene: TRBJ2-1
CDR3 protein: CASSQDLIGTGGVEQFF
CDR3 DNA: TGCGCCAGCAGCCAAGATTTAATTGGGACAGGGGGCGTTGAGCAGTTCTTC

V gene: TRBV5-1
clone size: once
D gene: NA
J gene: TRBJ1-6
CDR3 protein: CASSFSPKTGNSPLHF
CDR3 DNA: TGCGCCAGCAGCTTTAGCCCGAAGACGGGGAATTCACCCCTCCACTTT

V gene: TRBV3-1/TRBV3-2
clone size: NA
D gene: NA
J gene: TRBJ2-7
CDR3 protein: CASSRSRVEQYF
CDR3 DNA: TGTGCCAGCAGCCGTTCTCGAGTCGAGCAGTACTTC

V gene: TRBV15
clone size: few
D gene: NA
J gene: TRBJ2-3
CDR3 protein: CATSRDPGDTDTQYF
CDR3 DNA: TGTGCCACCAGCAGAGATCCAGGGGACACAGATACGCAGTATTTT

V gene: TRBV24-1
clone size: NA
D gene: TRBD2
J gene: TRBJ2-1
CDR3 protein: CATTPGTSGRERHPNEQFF
CDR3 DNA: TGTGCCACCACCCCCGGGACTAGCGGGAGAGAGAGGCACCCAAATGAGCAGTTCTTC

V gene: TRBV19
clone size: NA
D gene: TRBD2
J gene: TRBJ2-1
CDR3 protein: CASSISSGRAGEQFF
CDR3 DNA: TGTGCCAGTAGTATATCTAGCGGGAGGGCGGGTGAGCAGTTCTTC